This TCR beta chain was profiled in a study of glioma-infiltrating T cells after dendritic cell vaccination. V was cut by 3 bases and J by 0 bases, with 9 bases left in between. Germline values: CDR1 SEHNR, CDR2 FQNEAQ (reference sequence). CDR3 length: 16 residues. Sequencing used immunoSEQ multiplex PCR; TCRdb keeps in-frame clones, though not all of them. In the table there are roughly 100,000 clones, roughly 90% of which are singletons. The time point is: after dendritic cell vaccination, including at tumor progression/relapse. To note about this clone: This specimen includes other DNA sequences encoding the same CDR3.

The clonotype originates from a human donor with glioblastoma. The V gene is TRBV7-9, the J gene TRBJ1-6; a possible D gene is TRBD1 (6 bases). The source material was blood, sampled after dendritic cell vaccination. This CDR3 is CASSFGQSSYNSPLHF. CDR3 DNA: TGTGCCAGCAGCTTCGGACAGAGCTCCTATAATTCACCCCTCCACTTT.